The 4 T cell receptor beta chains given below trace back to one sample, sequenced in a study of OX40 agonist ivuxolimab in advanced cancers. The table came from immunoSEQ multiplex PCR; TCRdb's copy has only in-frame clones and leaves some out. The sample lists about 35,000 clones; more than 65% were seen once. The source material was CD4+ or CD8+ T cells sorted from blood, sampled in a trial of the OX40 agonist ivuxolimab. These receptors were collected from an adult with an advanced solid tumor such as melanoma, head and neck, liver or kidney cancer.

This chain uses TRBV5-1 with TRBJ2-2; 11 positions agree with TRBD1. Per the germline V gene, CDR1 is SGHRS and CDR2 is YFSETQ. This CDR3 has 14 residues. V shed 6 bases, J shed 5 bases, and the junction held 3 bases outside the gene matches. CDR3 region: CASTGTGGTGELFF. The CDR3 nucleotides are TGCGCCAGCACAGGGACAGGGGGAACCGGGGAGCTGTTTTTT.

This chain connects TRBV5-6 to TRBJ1-1; D gene ambiguous. Trimming left V 1 base short and J 3 bases short, with 7 bases between. Germline V CDR1 and CDR2: SGHDT, YYEEEE. This CDR3 contains 13 residues. The CDR3 DNA reads as TGTGCCAGCAGCTTGAGCGGATACACTGAAGCTTTCTTT. Its protein is CASSLSGYTEAFF.

The chain carries TRBV15 and TRBJ2-1; D might be TRBD1 or TRBD2, each matching 5 bases. This CDR3 region has 19 residues. V lost 0 bases to trimming and J lost 0 bases, with 18 bases between them. The V gene's germline CDR1 is LNHNV and CDR2 YYDKDF (reference sequence). CDR3 region: CATSRDPSTWGSSYNEQFF. CDR3 nucleotide sequence: TGTGCCACCAGCAGAGATCCTTCGACGTGGGGGAGCTCCTACAATGAGCAGTTCTTC.

The chain uses TRBV5-8 and TRBJ2-1; D unclear. The germline V gene has CDR1 SGHTS and CDR2 YDEGEE. Trimming took off 1 base at V and 6 bases at J, with 8 bases between the two ends. This CDR3 is built from 13 residues. The CDR3 reads CASSLMLSNEQFF. The CDR3 DNA reads as TGTGCCAGCAGCTTGATGCTCAGCAATGAGCAGTTCTTC.